This is a list of T cell receptor beta chains from one sample in a study of shared clonotypes between healthy human individuals. Profiled with immunoSEQ multiplex PCR; TCRdb holds only in-frame clones, not every one. The sample records about 2,500,000 clones, about 92% being singletons. The sample taken for sequencing was naive CD4+ T cells sorted from blood. These receptors came from a young man in good health. The CDR3 runs from the conserved cysteine through the conserved F or W. The D gene is left open where the match is weak. Size tells how often a clone was seen (once, few, many) or the class of an expanded clone, and some rows leave it out.

V gene	clone size	J gene	D gene	CDR3 DNA	CDR3 protein
TRBV28	NA	TRBJ2-7	NA	TGTGCCAGCAGTCGTTACACCTACGAGCAGTACTTC	CASSRYTYEQYF
TRBV6-5	NA	TRBJ2-7	TRBD2	TGTGCCAGCAGTTTCACGGCGGGCGGGAGGCCTGTCGAGCAGTACTTC	CASSFTAGGRPVEQYF
TRBV19	NA	TRBJ1-5	TRBD1	TGTGCCAGTACAGGGGGCTGGAGTCAGCCCCAGCATTTT	CASTGGWSQPQHF
TRBV11-2	NA	TRBJ1-4	NA	TGTGCCAGCAGTTCTCTTCGGGGGGTAGGTGAAAAACTGTTTTTT	CASSSLRGVGEKLFF
TRBV30	NA	TRBJ1-5	NA	TGTGCCTGGAGTGGTGGAGGGAGGCAGCCCCAGCATTTT	CAWSGGGRQPQHF
TRBV6-6	NA	TRBJ1-3	NA	TGTGCCAGCAGTTACGCGCCCGGGCTTTCTGGAAACACCATATATTTT	CASSYAPGLSGNTIYF
TRBV5-1	NA	TRBJ2-1	TRBD2	TGCGCCAGCAGCTTACCCTTGGGACTAGCGGACAATGAGCAGTTCTTC	CASSLPLGLADNEQFF
TRBV2	NA	TRBJ1-6	TRBD1	TGTGCCAGCAGGACAGGGGGCTATAATTCACCCCTCCACTTT	CASRTGGYNSPLHF
TRBV20-1	NA	TRBJ1-1	NA	TGCAGTGCACCTCACAGGGTTGAAGCTTTCTTT	CSAPHRVEAFF
TRBV5-6	NA	TRBJ1-6	NA	TGTGCCAGCAGCTCCAAGGGGCTAGCCTATAATTCACCCCTCCACTTT	CASSSKGLAYNSPLHF
TRBV2	NA	TRBJ2-6	NA	TGTGCCAGCAGTGAATTGGGGTTTCAGGGAGTCCTGACTTTC	CASSELGFQGVLTF
TRBV5-1	few	TRBJ2-1	TRBD1	TGCGCCAGCAGCTTGGGAGACAGGGGCAATGAGCAGTTCTTC	CASSLGDRGNEQFF
TRBV5-1	once	TRBJ2-1	NA	TGCGCCAGCAGCTTGGCGGTAGGGACCTACAATGAGCAGTTCTTC	CASSLAVGTYNEQFF
TRBV11-2	NA	TRBJ2-1	NA	TGTGCCAGCACCGTGGGGTACAATGAGCAGTTCTTC	CASTVGYNEQFF
TRBV5-1	NA	TRBJ2-7	TRBD2	TGCGCCAGCAGGGACGTGGCTAGCGGGAGACAGGACGAGCAGTACTTC	CASRDVASGRQDEQYF
TRBV2	NA	TRBJ2-5	NA	TGTGCCAGCAGTGAAGGGGGCAGTTGGGAGACCCAGTACTTC	CASSEGGSWETQYF
TRBV5-4	NA	TRBJ2-3	NA	TGTGCCAGCAGCTTGGTTCCGGGAAGCACAGATACGCAGTATTTT	CASSLVPGSTDTQYF
TRBV5-1	NA	TRBJ2-7	NA	TGCGCCAGCAGCTTGGGCTTGGGCGAGCAGTACTTC	CASSLGLGEQYF
TRBV10-3	NA	TRBJ2-3	TRBD2	TGTGCCATCAGTGAACGACAGGGAGCGGGACTAGCGGGATCTATCGGTACGCAGTATTTT	CAISERQGAGLAGSIGTQYF
TRBV6-5	NA	TRBJ1-5	NA	TGTGCCAGCAAAGGAGGGATCAATCAGCCCCAGCATTTT	CASKGGINQPQHF
TRBV4-3	NA	TRBJ2-2	NA	TGCGCCAGCCGTTCTTTTGCGAACACCGGGGAGCTGTTTTTT	CASRSFANTGELFF
TRBV9	NA	TRBJ2-7	NA	TGTGCCAGCAGCGTAGATGTAAAGCCCTACGAGCAGTACTTC	CASSVDVKPYEQYF
TRBV14	NA	TRBJ2-1	NA	TGTGCCAGCAGCCGGGGACTGTCATACAATGAGCAGTTCTTC	CASSRGLSYNEQFF
TRBV29-1	NA	TRBJ1-2	NA	TGCAGCGTTGAATCGATCGGTTCTCGCACGCGGGGCTACACCTTC	CSVESIGSRTRGYTF
TRBV30	NA	TRBJ2-1	TRBD2	TGTGCCTGGAGGGCGGGGTCCGGGCTAGCGGTTTTTGAGCAGTTCTTC	CAWRAGSGLAVFEQFF
TRBV5-4	once	TRBJ2-1	TRBD2	TGTGCCAGCAACGACATAGCGGGGACCTCCTACAATGAGCAGTTCTTC	CASNDIAGTSYNEQFF
TRBV29-1	NA	TRBJ2-7	TRBD1	TGCAGCGTTGGTACAGGGGTCTACGAGCAGTACTTC	CSVGTGVYEQYF
TRBV5-6	NA	TRBJ1-4	TRBD1	TGTGCCAGCAGCATGGACAGGGGATCCCGAAGTGAAAAACTGTTTTTT	CASSMDRGSRSEKLFF
TRBV19	NA	TRBJ1-4	NA	TGTGCCAGTAGTATGGGGGAGGCAACTAATGAAAAACTGTTTTTT	CASSMGEATNEKLFF
TRBV11-3	NA	TRBJ2-5	NA	TGTGCCAGCAGCCCCGAGGGGGGAGAGACCCAGTACTTC	CASSPEGGETQYF
TRBV5-1	once	TRBJ2-2	TRBD2	TGCGCCAGCAGCGCTACTAGCGCGGACACCGGGGAGCTGTTTTTT	CASSATSADTGELFF
TRBV5-4	NA	TRBJ1-6	NA	TGTGCCAGCAGCTTCCCCGGGGGAGATACTTCACCCCTCCACTTT	CASSFPGGDTSPLHF
TRBV7-9	NA	TRBJ1-1	NA	TGTGCCAGCAGCTTACAGGCGATGAACACTGAAGCTTTCTTT	CASSLQAMNTEAFF
TRBV2	NA	TRBJ2-3	NA	TGTGCCAGCAGTGTCCGCAGGGGAGGAACAGATACGCAGTATTTT	CASSVRRGGTDTQYF
TRBV5-1	NA	TRBJ2-5	NA	TGCGCCAGCAGCTTGATACAGGGACGCGAGACCCAGTACTTC	CASSLIQGRETQYF
TRBV6-1	once	TRBJ2-7	TRBD1	TGTGCCAGCAGTGGCGGACAGGATATCTACGAGCAGTACTTC	CASSGGQDIYEQYF
TRBV5-8	NA	TRBJ1-5	NA	TGTGCCAGCAGCTTGGAGAGAGGAAGGAATCAGCCCCAGCATTTT	CASSLERGRNQPQHF
TRBV2	NA	TRBJ1-5	NA	TGTGCCAGCAGTGTCGAGGTCCAGCCCCAGCATTTT	CASSVEVQPQHF
TRBV30	NA	TRBJ1-5	TRBD1	TGTGCCTGGAGTGCCGGGACAGGGGCTCAGCAGCCCCAGCATTTT	CAWSAGTGAQQPQHF
TRBV6-5	NA	TRBJ2-3	NA	TGTGCCAGTAGAGGGGCGACACTTGGCACAGATACGCAGTATTTT	CASRGATLGTDTQYF
TRBV28	NA	TRBJ1-3	NA	TGTGCCAGCACCCCCCCGGGATGGGAAGGTGGAAACACCATATATTTT	CASTPPGWEGGNTIYF
TRBV5-1	NA	TRBJ2-6	NA	TGCGCCAGCACCCCCGGCTCTGGGGCCAACGTCCTGACTTTC	CASTPGSGANVLTF
TRBV11-3	NA	TRBJ2-3	TRBD2	TGTGCCAGCAGTCGGACCTCGACTAGCGGGAGGGCCGAGCAGTATTTT	CASSRTSTSGRAEQYF
TRBV5-5	NA	TRBJ2-2	NA	TGTGCCAGCAGCTCATCCGTCTGGGAGCTGTTTTTT	CASSSSVWELFF
TRBV28	NA	TRBJ1-2	TRBD1	TGTGCCAGCAGTACCGGGACAGCCATCTATGGCTACACCTTC	CASSTGTAIYGYTF
TRBV5-1	NA	TRBJ2-2	TRBD1	TGCGCCAGCAGTGGGACAGGTGACACCGGGGAGCTGTTTTTT	CASSGTGDTGELFF
TRBV6-7	NA	TRBJ2-2	NA	TGTGCCAGCACCCTGGGTGGTGGAAGGGAAACCGGGGAGCTGTTTTTT	CASTLGGGRETGELFF
TRBV2	NA	TRBJ1-1	NA	TGTGCCAGCAGTGAAGTCATTAGGAGCACTGAAGCTTTCTTT	CASSEVIRSTEAFF
TRBV5-4	NA	TRBJ2-5	TRBD2	TGTGCCAGCAGCTTGGCCGGGACTAGCGGGGGAGAGACCCAGTACTTC	CASSLAGTSGGETQYF
TRBV7-7	NA	TRBJ2-2	NA	TGTGCTAGCAGCTTTGACCGGTTTTTGAGCGGGGAGCTGTTTTTT	CASSFDRFLSGELFF
TRBV10-3	NA	TRBJ1-3	NA	TGTGCCATCAGTCTAGACCTAGGGTCTGCTGGAAACACCATATATTTT	CAISLDLGSAGNTIYF
TRBV30	NA	TRBJ1-2	TRBD1	TGTGCCTGGAGGCCGGGACAGAAAAACTATGGCTACACCTTC	CAWRPGQKNYGYTF
TRBV28	NA	TRBJ1-2	TRBD1	TGTGCCAGCTCACCCGGGACAGGGGACTATGGCTACACCTTC	CASSPGTGDYGYTF
TRBV4-1	NA	TRBJ2-4	NA	TGCGCCAGCAGCCAACTGGCTGGGGCCATTCAGTACTTC	CASSQLAGAIQYF